These 5 T cell receptor beta chains were all obtained from the same sample, sequenced in a study of T-cell reconstitution after alpha-beta-depleted transplantation in children (dated by TCRdb to 2015 to 2016). Library preparation was by PCR. The instrument was an Illumina HiSeq 2500. TCR libraries were prepared with molecular barcoding, using unique molecular identifiers to normalize TCRbeta repertoire quantification. Using fastp trimming at Q25 and MiXCR clonotype assembly, TCRdb reanalyzed the public sequencing data and kept in-frame beta chains. Each entry is one CDR3 protein sequence, shown with its most common DNA and genes. The sample has approximately 240,000 distinct CDR3 sequences on record, about a tenth of them singletons. The ten most abundant clones make up under 30% of the sample. In the paper's terms, the treatment or condition label means: allogeneic hematopoietic cell transplantation with graft depleted of TCRalphabeta T cells and CD19 B cells.

The specimen was PBMCs, collected before TCRalphabeta/CD19-depleted stem cell transplant. The receptor source for this set is a child in the first two years of life with acute myeloid leukemia, due to receive a stem cell transplant.

This clonotype has a count of ten or more. This chain links TRBV29-1 with TRBJ2-1; 9 nucleotides agree with TRBD1. The CDR3 runs 13 residues. CDR1 is SQVTM and CDR2 is ANQGSEA in the germline V gene. V was clipped by 7 bases and J by 7 bases; unmatched bases: 8. For the CDR3, the DNA is TGCAGCGCGGACAGGGGTGGTGTGAATGAGCAGTTCTTC. Translating gives CSADRGGVNEQFF.

This clonotype was picked up many times. This chain joins TRBV5-1 and TRBJ1-1, with 9 positions matching TRBD1. Trimming cost V 3 bases and J 8 bases; bases outside gene matches: 11. Germline loops: CDR1 SGHRS, CDR2 YFSETQ. This CDR3 is 15 amino acids long. The CDR3 is CASSYSSGQGPEAFF. As DNA, the CDR3 is TGCGCCAGCAGCTACTCCTCGGGACAGGGTCCCGAAGCTTTCTTT. Full variable domain (rest looked up from reference TRBV5-1 and TRBJ1-1): KAGVTQTPRYLIKTRGQQVTLSCSPISGHRSVSWYQQTPGQGLQFLFEYFSETQRNKGNFPGRFSGRQFSNSRSEMNVSTLELGDSALYLCASSYSSGQGPEAFFGQGTRLTVV.

On this clonotype itself: A much larger clone is a single base away; this may be a read error. This chain joins TRBV12-3 or TRBV12-4 and TRBJ1-1; no firm D call. The CDR3 has 12 amino acids. Written as DNA, the CDR3 is TGTGCCACCAGTTTGAGCTTCACTGAAGCTTTCTTT. This codes for CATSLSFTEAFF.

This clonotype occurred many times. V gene TRBV7-9 combines with J gene TRBJ2-2; a possible D gene is TRBD2 (6 bases). The CDR3 is 18 amino acids. V was shortened by 1 base and J by 3 bases, with 18 bases between the two germline ends. From germline, CDR1 is SEHNR and CDR2 FQNEAQ (reference sequence). The CDR3 region has the DNA TGTGCCAGCAGCTTAGTCTCCCTGGGACTCCTATACACCGGGGAGCTGTTTTTT. It codes for CASSLVSLGLLYTGELFF.

This clonotype was counted at least ten times. The J gene is TRBJ2-7, the V gene TRBV12-3 or TRBV12-4; D is undetermined. CDR3 size: 12 residues. The ends were cut back, 5 bases at V and 3 bases at J, with 8 bases in the middle. In DNA form, the CDR3 reads TGTGCCAGCAGTCCAGGCAACTACGAGCAGTACTTC. It specifies CASSPGNYEQYF.